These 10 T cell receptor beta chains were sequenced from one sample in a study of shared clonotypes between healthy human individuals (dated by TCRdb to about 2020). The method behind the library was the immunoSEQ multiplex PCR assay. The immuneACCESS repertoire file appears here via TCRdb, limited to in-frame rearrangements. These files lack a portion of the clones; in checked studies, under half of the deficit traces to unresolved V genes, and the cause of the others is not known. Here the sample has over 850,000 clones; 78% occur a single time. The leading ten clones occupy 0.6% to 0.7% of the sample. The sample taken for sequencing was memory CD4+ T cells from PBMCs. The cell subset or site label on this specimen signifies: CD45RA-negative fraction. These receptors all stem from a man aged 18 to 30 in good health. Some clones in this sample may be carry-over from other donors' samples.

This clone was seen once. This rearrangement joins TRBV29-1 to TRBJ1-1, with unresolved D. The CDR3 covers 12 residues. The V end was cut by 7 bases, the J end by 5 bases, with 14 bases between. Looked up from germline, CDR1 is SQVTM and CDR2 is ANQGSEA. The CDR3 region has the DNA TGCAGCGCAACCTTAACAGTAACTGAAGCTTTCTTT. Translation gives CSATLTVTEAFF.

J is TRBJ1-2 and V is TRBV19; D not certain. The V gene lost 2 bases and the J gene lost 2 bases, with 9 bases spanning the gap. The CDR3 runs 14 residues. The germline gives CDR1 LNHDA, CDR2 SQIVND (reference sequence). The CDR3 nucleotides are TGTGCCAGTAGTATACACACGGAGAACTATGGCTACACCTTC. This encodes CASSIHTENYGYTF.

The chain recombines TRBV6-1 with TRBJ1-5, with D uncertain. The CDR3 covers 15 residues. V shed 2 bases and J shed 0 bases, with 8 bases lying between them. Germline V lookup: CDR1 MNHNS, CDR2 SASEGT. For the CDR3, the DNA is TGTGCCAGCAGTGAATGGCAGAATAGCAATCAGCCCCAGCATTTT. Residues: CASSEWQNSNQPQHF.

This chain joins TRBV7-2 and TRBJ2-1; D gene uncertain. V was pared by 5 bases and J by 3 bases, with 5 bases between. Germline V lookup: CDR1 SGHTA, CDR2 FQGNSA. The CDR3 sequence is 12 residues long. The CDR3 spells CASSPDYNEQFF. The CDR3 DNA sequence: TGTGCCAGCAGCCCGGACTACAATGAGCAGTTCTTC.

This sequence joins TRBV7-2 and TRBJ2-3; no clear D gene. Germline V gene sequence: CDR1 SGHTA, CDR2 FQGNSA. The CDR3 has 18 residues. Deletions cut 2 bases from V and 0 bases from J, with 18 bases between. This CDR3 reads CASSLRAASIPSTDTQYF. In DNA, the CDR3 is TGTGCCAGCAGCTTACGGGCAGCCTCGATCCCTAGCACAGATACGCAGTATTTT.

The CDR3 protein is CASSKATSPSTDTQYF. CDR3 nucleotides: TGTGCCAGCAGCAAAGCGACAAGCCCCAGCACAGATACGCAGTATTTT. This chain links TRBV21-1 with TRBJ2-3; the table's TRBD1 call for D was not verified on the DNA. TRBV21-1 is noted as a pseudogene. The CDR3 contains 16 residues.

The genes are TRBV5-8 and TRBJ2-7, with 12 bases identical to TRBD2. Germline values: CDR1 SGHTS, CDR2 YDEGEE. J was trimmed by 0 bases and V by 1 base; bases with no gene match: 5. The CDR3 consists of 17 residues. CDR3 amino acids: CASSLSPGLAGSYEQYF. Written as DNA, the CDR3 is TGTGCCAGCAGCTTGTCCCCGGGACTAGCGGGCTCCTACGAGCAGTACTTC.

The DNA of the CDR3 is TGTGCCAATAGTGTTGGGACTAGCGGGATCAATGAGCAGTTCTTC. Its protein is CANSVGTSGINEQFF. The chain combines TRBV6-1 with TRBJ2-1; 13 bases are shared with TRBD2. The CDR3 is 15 amino acids. The germline V gene encodes CDR1 MNHNS and CDR2 SASEGT. The ends lost 10 bases at V and 6 bases at J; junction bases unmatched: 9.

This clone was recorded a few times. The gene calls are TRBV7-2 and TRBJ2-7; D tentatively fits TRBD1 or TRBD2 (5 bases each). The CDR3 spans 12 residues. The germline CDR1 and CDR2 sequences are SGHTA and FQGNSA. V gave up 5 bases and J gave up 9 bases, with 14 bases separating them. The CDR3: CASSPPKGRQYF. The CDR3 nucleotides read TGTGCCAGCAGCCCCCCCAAGGGGAGGCAGTACTTC.

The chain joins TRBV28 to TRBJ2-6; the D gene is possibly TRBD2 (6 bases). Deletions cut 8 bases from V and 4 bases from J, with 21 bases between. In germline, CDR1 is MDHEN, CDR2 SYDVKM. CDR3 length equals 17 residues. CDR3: CASLPPLGTLGANVLTF. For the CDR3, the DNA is TGTGCCAGCCTCCCGCCACTTGGGACTCTGGGGGCCAACGTCCTGACTTTC.